The next 3 T cell receptor beta chains were all read from a single sample in a study of blood T cell repertoires in COVID-19. Some clones are missing from TCRdb's copy, which holds only in-frame ones; the method was immunoSEQ multiplex PCR. The sample records 280,000 or so clones, about 88% being singletons. Sequenced material: peripheral blood. The receptors come from a woman in her fifties or sixties with acute or convalescent COVID-19.

The V call is TRBV27, the J call TRBJ1-5, with TRBD1 matching over 7 bases. Per germline, CDR1 MNHEY and CDR2 SMNVEV (reference sequence). CDR3 length equals 15 residues. V was clipped by 2 bases and J by 6 bases; unmatched bases: 7. CDR3 in amino acids: CASSLGGGDGQPQHF. The CDR3 DNA reads TGTGCCAGCAGTTTAGGAGGGGGCGATGGTCAGCCCCAGCATTTT.

The chain combines TRBV27 with TRBJ2-5; 7 nucleotides match TRBD1. This CDR3 is built from 14 residues. The germline V gene encodes CDR1 MNHEY and CDR2 SMNVEV (reference sequence). The trim removed 5 bases at V and 5 bases at J, leaving 8 bases unmatched. CDR3 sequence: CASSPLTGKETQYF. The CDR3 bases are TGTGCCAGCAGTCCTCTGACAGGGAAGGAGACCCAGTACTTC.

This chain joins TRBV7-2 and TRBJ2-7; 9 nucleotides agree with TRBD2. CDR3 length: 15 amino acids. Germline-derived CDR1 and CDR2 are SGHTA and FQGNSA. With 1 base clipped from V and 3 bases from J, the junction kept 4 bases outside the gene matches. The CDR3 here is CASSLGSGSGYEQYF. CDR3 nucleotide sequence: TGTGCCAGCAGCTTAGGTAGCGGGAGCGGCTACGAGCAGTACTTC.